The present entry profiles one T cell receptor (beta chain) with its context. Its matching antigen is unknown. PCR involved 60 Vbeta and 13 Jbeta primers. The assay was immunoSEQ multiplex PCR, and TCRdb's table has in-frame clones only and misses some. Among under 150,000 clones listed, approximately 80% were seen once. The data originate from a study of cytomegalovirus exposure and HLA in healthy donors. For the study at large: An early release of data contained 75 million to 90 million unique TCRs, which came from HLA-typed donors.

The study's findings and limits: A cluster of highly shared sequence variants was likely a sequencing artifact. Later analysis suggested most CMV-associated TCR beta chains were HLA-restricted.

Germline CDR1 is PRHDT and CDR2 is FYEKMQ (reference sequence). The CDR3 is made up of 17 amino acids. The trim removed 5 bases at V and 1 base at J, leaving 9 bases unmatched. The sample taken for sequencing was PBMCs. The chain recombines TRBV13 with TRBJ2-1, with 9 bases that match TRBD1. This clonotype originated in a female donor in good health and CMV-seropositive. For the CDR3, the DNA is TGTGCCAGCAGCCCCCTCGGCGGACAGGGGTCCTACAATGAGCAGTTCTTC. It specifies CASSPLGGQGSYNEQFF.